Given below is one T cell receptor beta chain in context. Its specificity is not known. Germline V gene lookup returns CDR1 SQVTM and CDR2 ANQGSEA. This CDR3 region has 16 residues. V was clipped by 1 base and J by 0 bases; unmatched bases: 4. This sample is drawn from a study of cytomegalovirus exposure and HLA in healthy donors. Study-level information: The Caucasian-associated ancestry cluster contained about four fifths of the roughly 390 genotyped donors. Study-wide points: Most subjects' HLA-A and HLA-B alleles were reportedly predicted from TCR beta sequences.

Researchers ran the PCR with 60 Vbeta and 13 Jbeta primers. The assay was immunoSEQ multiplex PCR, and TCRdb's table has in-frame clones only and misses some. The data show about 130,000 clones, around 80% seen once. Sequencing used PBMCs. The receptor was derived from a woman aged 45-65 years in good health and CMV-seronegative. The genes are TRBV29-1 and TRBJ2-5; 11 nucleotides line up with TRBD2. CDR3 sequence (DNA): TGCAGCGTTGAAGTGCCTAGCGGGGGGTACCAAGAGACCCAGTACTTC. Its protein is CSVEVPSGGYQETQYF.